The 17 T cell receptor beta chains below all came from one sample that was sequenced in a study of OX40 agonist ivuxolimab in advanced cancers. TCRdb's copy holds only in-frame clones and misses some; the assay was immunoSEQ multiplex PCR. The sample holds about 53,000 clones, around nine tenths seen once. The sample consisted of CD4+ or CD8+ T cells sorted from blood, taken in a trial of the OX40 agonist ivuxolimab. These receptors all stem from an adult with an advanced solid tumor such as melanoma, head and neck, liver or kidney cancer.

V gene TRBV6-6 combines with J gene TRBJ1-2; D call uncertain. Germline-derived CDR1 and CDR2 are MNHNY and SVGAGI (reference sequence). V was cut by 3 bases and J by 3 bases, with 8 bases left in between. The CDR3 runs to 13 residues. The CDR3 region has the DNA TGTGCCAGCAGTTATAATGTCTACTATGGCTACACCTTC. As protein: CASSYNVYYGYTF.

The CDR3 spells CASSQDWVEQFF. The DNA of the CDR3 is TGCGCCAGCAGCCAAGATTGGGTTGAGCAGTTCTTC. V gene TRBV4-1 combines with J gene TRBJ2-1; D gene uncertain. Between the trimmed V and J ends, which lost 0 bases and 9 bases, there was a span of 6 bases. CDR1 and CDR2 from the germline V gene are MGHRA and YSYEKL. This CDR3 region has 12 residues.

The V gene is TRBV7-9, the J gene TRBJ2-3; 11 bases map to TRBD2. J lost 5 bases, V lost 7 bases, and 5 bases had no gene match. Germline V gene data show CDR1 as SEHNR and CDR2 as FQNEAQ (reference sequence). The CDR3 sequence is 14 residues long. The CDR3 DNA follows: TGTGCCAGCAATAGCGGGGGGGCAATAGATACGCAGTATTTT. It specifies CASNSGGAIDTQYF.

The chain couples TRBV9 to TRBJ2-1, with D possibly matching TRBD2 (6 bases). Germline CDR1 is SGDLS and CDR2 is YYNGEE. The CDR3 totals 16 residues. With 0 bases removed from V and 3 bases from J, the gap between germline ends came to 13 bases. CDR3 in DNA: TGTGCCAGCAGCGTAGGACTAGACCAAGTCTACAATGAGCAGTTCTTC. As protein: CASSVGLDQVYNEQFF.

The V call is TRBV29-1, the J call TRBJ1-2; no definite D call. The V and J ends lost 4 bases and 0 bases respectively, with 6 bases between them. The CDR3 runs to 12 residues. Germline V CDR1 and CDR2: SQVTM, ANQGSEA. Here the CDR3 reads CSVVGANYGYTF. CDR3 in DNA: TGCAGCGTTGTAGGCGCTAACTATGGCTACACCTTC.

V usage is TRBV14 and J usage is TRBJ1-1; 9 positions agree with TRBD1. The CDR3 has 14 residues. The V and J ends lost 4 bases and 3 bases, in that order; junction bases with no gene match: 3. The germline CDR1 and CDR2 sequences are SGHDN and FVKESK. The CDR3 DNA follows: TGTGCCAGCAGCCTCCGGGACAGGGACACTGAAGCTTTCTTT. Translating gives CASSLRDRDTEAFF. Full variable domain (rest looked up from reference TRBV14 and TRBJ1-1): EAGVTQFPSHSVIEKGQTVTLRCDPISGHDNLYWYRRVMGKEIKFLLHFVKESKQDESGMPNNRFLAERTGGTYSTLKVQPAELEDSGVYFCASSLRDRDTEAFFGQGTRLTVV.

The chain carries TRBV10-3 and TRBJ2-4; 9 bases are shared with TRBD1. The CDR3 has 16 residues. V shed 4 bases and J 1 base; nucleotides not matched to a gene: 5. Germline lookup yields CDR1 ENHRY and CDR2 SYGVKD. The CDR3 DNA sequence: TGTGCCATCAGTGGTACAGGGGGCCTGGCCAAAAACATTCAGTACTTC. Encoded protein: CAISGTGGLAKNIQYF.

In this sample, this clone turned up once. The chain's CDR3 is CASSPTGAPRYTF. The CDR3 bases are TGCGCCAGCAGCCCGACAGGGGCCCCACGCTACACCTTC. The rearrangement uses TRBV5-1 and TRBJ1-2; 8 bases align to TRBD1. Germline CDR1 reads SGHRS; CDR2 reads YFSETQ. After removal of 4 bases from V and 9 bases from J, the junction contained 8 bases not matched to a gene. The CDR3 covers 13 residues.

The rearrangement uses TRBV28 and TRBJ2-7; 7 bases map to TRBD2. Looked up from germline, CDR1 is MDHEN and CDR2 is SYDVKM. This CDR3 has 16 amino acids. Losses at the gene ends were 6 bases for V and 5 bases for J; bases not matched to a gene: 16. CDR3 in amino acids: CASRGGVGILADEQYF. Here the CDR3 DNA reads TGTGCCAGCAGGGGGGGGGTGGGGATCCTCGCCGACGAGCAGTACTTC. Full variable domain (outside the CDR3, taken from reference TRBV28 and TRBJ2-7): DVKVTQSSRYLVKRTGEKVFLECVQDMDHENMFWYRQDPGLGLRLIYFSYDVKMKEKGDIPEGYSVSREKKERFSLILESASTNQTSMYLCASRGGVGILADEQYFGPGTRLTVT.

This chain connects TRBV28 to TRBJ1-6, with TRBD1 matching over 9 bases. Losses at the gene ends were 6 bases for V and 5 bases for J; bases not matched to a gene: 14. Germline CDR1 MDHEN, CDR2 SYDVKM. The length of the CDR3 is 18 residues. DNA for the CDR3: TGTGCCAGCAGCGCTACGGGACAGGGATTGCACAATAATTCACCCCTCCACTTT. It is translated as CASSATGQGLHNNSPLHF. Full variable domain (rest looked up from reference TRBV28 and TRBJ1-6): DVKVTQSSRYLVKRTGEKVFLECVQDMDHENMFWYRQDPGLGLRLIYFSYDVKMKEKGDIPEGYSVSREKKERFSLILESASTNQTSMYLCASSATGQGLHNNSPLHFGNGTRLTVT.

The chain links TRBV19 to TRBJ2-5; possibly TRBD1 for D (7 bases). The length of the CDR3 is 14 residues. The V gene's germline CDR1 is LNHDA and CDR2 SQIVND (reference sequence). V lost 5 bases to trimming and J lost 5 bases, with 15 bases between them. The CDR3 protein is CASSGGTVGETQYF. The DNA of the CDR3 is TGTGCCAGTAGTGGGGGGACAGTTGGCGAGACCCAGTACTTC.

This chain connects TRBV5-1 to TRBJ1-2, with D perhaps matching TRBD1 (6 bases). The V gene's germline CDR1 is SGHRS and CDR2 YFSETQ. The V end was cut by 8 bases, the J end by 3 bases, with 11 bases between. The CDR3 runs 12 residues. The CDR3 reads CASRDTYYGYTF. In DNA, the CDR3 is TGCGCCAGTCGGGACACGTACTATGGCTACACCTTC.

The V and J genes are TRBV6-1 and TRBJ1-1; D is uncertain. CDR1 is MNHNS, CDR2 SASEGT, per germline. The CDR3 extends over 16 amino acids. The V end lost 2 bases, the J end lost 1 base, and 14 bases lay between the germline ends. The CDR3 DNA reads as TGTGCCAGCAGTGAAAGGCTGGGCAGGTCGAACACTGAAGCTTTCTTT. This translates into CASSERLGRSNTEAFF.

This clone was seen once. The V gene is TRBV4-1, the J gene TRBJ1-4; D not certain. Germline lookup yields CDR1 MGHRA and CDR2 YSYEKL. CDR3 length: 16 amino acids. V was trimmed by 4 bases and J by 3 bases, leaving 15 bases between them. The CDR3 sequence is CASSPNTGASNEKLFF. CDR3 DNA sequence: TGCGCCAGCAGCCCCAATACCGGAGCGTCTAATGAAAAACTGTTTTTT.

This clone appeared a few times. The chain recombines TRBV23-1 with TRBJ2-7; D is uncertain. TRBV23-1 belongs to the ORF category, with a function that is uncertain. The V and J ends lost 10 bases and 0 bases respectively, with 25 bases between them. There are 17 residues in the CDR3. The CDR3 is CATFDGQLYSSSYEQYF. In nucleotides, the CDR3 is TGCGCCACTTTTGATGGGCAGCTGTACTCAAGCTCCTACGAGCAGTACTTC.

The chain recombines TRBV5-8 with TRBJ1-2, with 7 bases matching TRBD1. The CDR3 is made up of 14 amino acids. Trimming took 6 bases from V and 5 from J; bases not matched to a gene: 10. Germline V gene lookup returns CDR1 SGHTS and CDR2 YDEGEE. The CDR3 sequence: CASTNQGVGYGYTF. The CDR3 nucleotides are TGTGCCAGCACAAATCAGGGGGTTGGATATGGCTACACCTTC.

This clone has just a few counts. Here the CDR3 reads CASSPTRQGGGGYTF. CDR3 DNA: TGTGCCAGCAGCCCGACCCGACAGGGCGGTGGTGGCTACACCTTC. The chain is built from TRBV5-4 and TRBJ1-2; the match to TRBD1 covers 7 bases. The length of the CDR3 is 15 residues. Germline V gives CDR1 SGHNT, CDR2 YYREEE (reference sequence). Trimming removed 4 bases from V and 7 bases from J; junction bases left unmatched: 13.